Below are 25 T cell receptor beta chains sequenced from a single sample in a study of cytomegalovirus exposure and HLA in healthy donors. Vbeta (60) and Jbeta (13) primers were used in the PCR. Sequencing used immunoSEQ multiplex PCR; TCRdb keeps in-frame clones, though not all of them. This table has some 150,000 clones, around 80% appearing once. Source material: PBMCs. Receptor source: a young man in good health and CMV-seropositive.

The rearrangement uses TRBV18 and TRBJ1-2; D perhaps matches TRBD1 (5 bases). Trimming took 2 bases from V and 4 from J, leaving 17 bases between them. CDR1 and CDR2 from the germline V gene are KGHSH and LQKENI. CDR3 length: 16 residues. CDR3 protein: CASSPGRDRGFYGYTF. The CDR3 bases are TGTGCCAGCTCACCAGGCAGGGATCGGGGGTTCTATGGCTACACCTTC.

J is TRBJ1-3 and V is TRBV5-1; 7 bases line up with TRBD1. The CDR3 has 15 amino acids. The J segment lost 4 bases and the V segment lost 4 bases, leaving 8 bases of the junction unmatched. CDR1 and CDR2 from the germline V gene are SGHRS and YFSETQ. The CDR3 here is CASSGSTGQGNTIYF. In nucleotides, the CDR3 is TGCGCCAGCAGCGGGTCGACAGGGCAAGGAAACACCATATATTTT.

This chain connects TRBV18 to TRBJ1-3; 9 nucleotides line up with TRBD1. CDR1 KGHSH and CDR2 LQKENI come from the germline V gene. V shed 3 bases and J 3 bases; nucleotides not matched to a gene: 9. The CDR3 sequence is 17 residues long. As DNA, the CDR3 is TGTGCCAGCTCACCGGAGCGAGGACAGGGGATTGGAAACACCATATATTTT. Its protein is CASSPERGQGIGNTIYF.

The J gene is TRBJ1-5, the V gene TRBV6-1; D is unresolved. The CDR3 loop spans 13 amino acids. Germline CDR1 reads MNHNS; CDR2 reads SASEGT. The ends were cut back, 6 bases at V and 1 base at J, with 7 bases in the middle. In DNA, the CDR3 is TGTGCCAGCAGGGGAGTAAGCAATCAGCCCCAGCATTTT. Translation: CASRGVSNQPQHF.

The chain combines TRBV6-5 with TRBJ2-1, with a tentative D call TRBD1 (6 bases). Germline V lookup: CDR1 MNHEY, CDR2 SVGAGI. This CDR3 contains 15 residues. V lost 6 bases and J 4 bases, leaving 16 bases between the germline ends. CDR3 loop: CASRLRDIGYNEQFF. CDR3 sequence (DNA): TGTGCCAGCAGACTCCGGGACATAGGGTACAATGAGCAGTTCTTC.

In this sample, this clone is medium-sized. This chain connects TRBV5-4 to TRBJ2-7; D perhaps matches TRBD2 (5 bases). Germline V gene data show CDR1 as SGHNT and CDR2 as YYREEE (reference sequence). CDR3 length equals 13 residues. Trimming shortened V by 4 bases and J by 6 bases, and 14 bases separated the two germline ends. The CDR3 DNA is TGTGCCAGCAGCCGCTCTGGACTGACCGAGCAGTACTTC. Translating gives CASSRSGLTEQYF.

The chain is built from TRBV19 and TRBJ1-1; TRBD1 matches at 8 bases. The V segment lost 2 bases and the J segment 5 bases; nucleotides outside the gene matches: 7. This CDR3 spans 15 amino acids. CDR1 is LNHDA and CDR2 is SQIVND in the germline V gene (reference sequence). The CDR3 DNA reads TGTGCCAGTAGTATACGACAGGGGAGGTTGACTGAAGCTTTCTTT. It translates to CASSIRQGRLTEAFF.

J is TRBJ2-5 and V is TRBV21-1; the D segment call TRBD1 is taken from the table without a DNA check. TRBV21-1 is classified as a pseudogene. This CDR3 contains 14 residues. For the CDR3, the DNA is TGTGCCAGCAGCAAACTCAGGGCCCAAGAGACCCAGTACTTC. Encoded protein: CASSKLRAQETQYF.

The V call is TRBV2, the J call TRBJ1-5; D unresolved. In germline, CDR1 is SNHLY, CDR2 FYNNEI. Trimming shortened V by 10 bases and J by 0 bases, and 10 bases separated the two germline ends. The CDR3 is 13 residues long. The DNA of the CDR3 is TGTGCCATCGCCCGCGATAGCAATCAGCCCCAGCATTTT. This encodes CAIARDSNQPQHF.

The CDR3 DNA sequence: TGTGCCAGCAGCCCCCAAGGGACTAGCGGGTACCAAGAGACCCAGTACTTC. Translation gives CASSPQGTSGYQETQYF. V and J are TRBV5-5 and TRBJ2-5, with 12 positions matching TRBD2. The CDR3 covers 17 residues. CDR1 SGHKS and CDR2 YYEKEE come from the germline V gene (reference sequence). V lost 4 bases to trimming and J lost 0 bases; unmatched junction nucleotides: 7.

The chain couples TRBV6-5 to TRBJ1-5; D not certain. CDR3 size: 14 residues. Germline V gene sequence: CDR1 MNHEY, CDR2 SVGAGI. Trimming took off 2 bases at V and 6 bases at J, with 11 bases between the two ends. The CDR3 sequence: CASSYLQAGQPQHF. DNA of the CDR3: TGTGCCAGCAGTTACCTTCAGGCGGGTCAGCCCCAGCATTTT.

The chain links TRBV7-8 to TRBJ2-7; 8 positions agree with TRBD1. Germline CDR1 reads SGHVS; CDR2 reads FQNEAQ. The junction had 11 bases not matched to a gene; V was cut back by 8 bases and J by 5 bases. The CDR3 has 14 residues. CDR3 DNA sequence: TGTGCCAGCCAACTTCAGGGGGCGGGCCACGAGCAGTACTTC. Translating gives CASQLQGAGHEQYF.

This CDR3 reads CASSDRGLNTEAFF. Written as DNA, the CDR3 is TGTGCCAGCAGTGACAGGGGGTTGAACACTGAAGCTTTCTTT. The V gene is TRBV27, the J gene TRBJ1-1, with 9 bases matching TRBD1. CDR3 length: 14 amino acids. J was trimmed by 0 bases and V by 5 bases; bases with no gene match: 1. CDR1 is MNHEY and CDR2 is SMNVEV in the germline V gene (reference sequence).

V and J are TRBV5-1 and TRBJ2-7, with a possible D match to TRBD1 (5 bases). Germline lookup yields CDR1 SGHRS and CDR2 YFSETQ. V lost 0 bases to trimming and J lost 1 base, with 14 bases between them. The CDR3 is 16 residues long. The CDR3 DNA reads TGCGCCAGCAGCTTGGGACAGCGAATCTTATCCTACGAGCAGTACTTC. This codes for CASSLGQRILSYEQYF.

CDR3 amino acids: CASSLIAGDGYTF. CDR3 in DNA: TGTGCCAGCAGCTTAATAGCGGGTGATGGCTACACCTTC. This sequence joins TRBV7-3 and TRBJ1-2, with D uncertain. CDR3 size: 13 residues. Germline V lookup: CDR1 SGHTA, CDR2 FQGTGA. The V and J ends lost 1 base and 6 bases respectively, with 9 bases between them.

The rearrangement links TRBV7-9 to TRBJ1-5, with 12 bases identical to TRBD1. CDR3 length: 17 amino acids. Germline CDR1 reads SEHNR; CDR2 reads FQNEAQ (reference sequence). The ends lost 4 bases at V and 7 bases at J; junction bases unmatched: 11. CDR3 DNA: TGTGCCAGCAGCTCACTTAGGGGACAGGGGGCAGGGCAGCCCCAGCATTTT. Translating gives CASSSLRGQGAGQPQHF.

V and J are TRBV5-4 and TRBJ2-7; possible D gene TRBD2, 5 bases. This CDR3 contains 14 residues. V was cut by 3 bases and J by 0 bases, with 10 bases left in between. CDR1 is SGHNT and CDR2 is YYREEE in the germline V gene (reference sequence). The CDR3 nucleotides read TGTGCCAGCAGCTCTTTGGGGAGCTCCTACGAGCAGTACTTC. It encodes CASSSLGSSYEQYF.

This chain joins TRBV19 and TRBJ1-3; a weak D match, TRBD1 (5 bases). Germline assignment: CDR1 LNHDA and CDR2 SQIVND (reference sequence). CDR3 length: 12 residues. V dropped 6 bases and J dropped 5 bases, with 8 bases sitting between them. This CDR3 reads CASRMDRNTIYF. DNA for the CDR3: TGTGCCAGTAGGATGGACAGAAACACCATATATTTT.

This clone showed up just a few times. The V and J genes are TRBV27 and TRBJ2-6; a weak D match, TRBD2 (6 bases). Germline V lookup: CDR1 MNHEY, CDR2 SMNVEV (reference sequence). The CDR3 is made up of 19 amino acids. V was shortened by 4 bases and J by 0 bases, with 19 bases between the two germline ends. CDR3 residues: CASSSLPGLGSSGANVLTF. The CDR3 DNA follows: TGTGCCAGCAGTTCGCTTCCGGGACTGGGAAGCTCTGGGGCCAACGTCCTGACTTTC.

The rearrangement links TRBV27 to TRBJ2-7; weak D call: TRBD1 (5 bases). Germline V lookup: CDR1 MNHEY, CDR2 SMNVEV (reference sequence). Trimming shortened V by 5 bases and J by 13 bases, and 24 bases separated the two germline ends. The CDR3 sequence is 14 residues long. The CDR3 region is CASSPSDLGAAQYF. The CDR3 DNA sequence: TGTGCCAGCAGTCCCTCTGACTTAGGGGCCGCCCAATACTTC.

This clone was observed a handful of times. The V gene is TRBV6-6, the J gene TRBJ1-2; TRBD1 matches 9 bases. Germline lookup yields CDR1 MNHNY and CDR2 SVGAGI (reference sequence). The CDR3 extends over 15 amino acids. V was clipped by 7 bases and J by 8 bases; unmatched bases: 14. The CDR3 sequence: CASTKGTGGRWGYTF. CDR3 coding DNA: TGTGCCAGCACCAAAGGCACAGGGGGCCGTTGGGGCTACACCTTC.

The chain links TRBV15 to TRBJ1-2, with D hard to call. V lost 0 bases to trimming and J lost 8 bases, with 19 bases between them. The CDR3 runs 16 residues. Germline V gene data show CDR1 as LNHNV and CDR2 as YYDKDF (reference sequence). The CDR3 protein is CATSRDREVVPDGYTF. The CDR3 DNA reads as TGTGCCACCAGCAGAGACCGGGAGGTGGTTCCTGACGGCTACACCTTC.

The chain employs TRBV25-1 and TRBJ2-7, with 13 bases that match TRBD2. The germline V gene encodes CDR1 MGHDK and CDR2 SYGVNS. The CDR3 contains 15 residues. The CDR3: CAADDGTSGAYEQYF. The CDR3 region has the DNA TGTGCAGCCGATGATGGGACTAGCGGGGCTTACGAGCAGTACTTC.

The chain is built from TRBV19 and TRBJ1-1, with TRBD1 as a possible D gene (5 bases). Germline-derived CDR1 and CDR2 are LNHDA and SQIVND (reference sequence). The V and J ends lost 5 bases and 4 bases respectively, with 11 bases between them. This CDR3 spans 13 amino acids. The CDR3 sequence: CASSWGASTEAFF. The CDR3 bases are TGTGCCAGTAGTTGGGGCGCGTCCACTGAAGCTTTCTTT.

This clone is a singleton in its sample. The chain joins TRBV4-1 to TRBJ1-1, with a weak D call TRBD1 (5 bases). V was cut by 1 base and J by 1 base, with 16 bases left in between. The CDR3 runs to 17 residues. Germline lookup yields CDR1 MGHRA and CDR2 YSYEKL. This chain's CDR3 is CASSQGGGRSGNTEAFF. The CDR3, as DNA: TGCGCCAGCAGCCAAGGGGGCGGGAGATCGGGGAACACTGAAGCTTTCTTT.